The sample holds many counts of the clone carrying this TCR beta chain. Its antigen is undetermined. These data originate in a study of metastatic and nonmetastatic thyroid tumors. Overall study: Both malignant and benign thyroid patients supplied peripheral blood and tumor or nodule tissue samples, across which the repertoires of these patients were then compared.

V was trimmed by 4 bases and J by 0 bases, leaving 14 bases between them. There are 16 residues in the CDR3. Germline values: CDR1 SGDLS, CDR2 YYNGEE. Before thyroid surgery, none of the patients had received any treatment. Study-level results: The reported finding was significantly higher TCR beta diversity in malignant thyroid tumors relative to benign nodules, in blood and tumor.

In the study's own analysis: The authors used CDR3 differences across clinicopathological groups to build a distant-metastasis classifier for papillary thyroid cancer. With MiXCR, TCRdb reprocessed the PCR reads. In this record, the V and J calls reflect TCRdb's handling and not the investigators' own analysis. The repertoire holds 35,000 to 45,000 clones, with around 2.9% as singletons. The sequence derives from a female donor with papillary thyroid cancer or a benign thyroid nodule (not recorded which). Some clones in this sample may be carry-over from other donors' samples. J is TRBJ2-1 and V is TRBV9; D possibly corresponds to TRBD2 (6 bases). The sequenced sample consisted of blood. The CDR3 sequence: CASSSGTVSSYNEQFF. CDR3 DNA: TGTGCCAGCAGCTCCGGGACTGTCAGCTCCTACAATGAGCAGTTCTTC.